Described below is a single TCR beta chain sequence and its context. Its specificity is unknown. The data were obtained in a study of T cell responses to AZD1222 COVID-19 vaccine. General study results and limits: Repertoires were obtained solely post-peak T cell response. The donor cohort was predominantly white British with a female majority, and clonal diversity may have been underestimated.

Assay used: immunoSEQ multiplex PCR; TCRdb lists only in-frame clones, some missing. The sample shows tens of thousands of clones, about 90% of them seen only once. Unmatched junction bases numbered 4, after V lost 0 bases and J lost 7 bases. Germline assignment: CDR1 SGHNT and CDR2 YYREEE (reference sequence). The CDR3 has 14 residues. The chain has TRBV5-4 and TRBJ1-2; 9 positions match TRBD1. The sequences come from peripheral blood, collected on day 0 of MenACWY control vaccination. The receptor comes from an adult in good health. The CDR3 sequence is CASSLETGGTGYTF. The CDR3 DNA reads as TGTGCCAGCAGCTTGGAGACAGGGGGAACTGGCTACACCTTC.